Listed below are T cell receptor beta chains from one sample, sequenced in a study of blood T cell repertoires in COVID-19. Clones were sequenced by immunoSEQ multiplex PCR, and TCRdb holds only the in-frame ones, with some missing. Of around 400,000 clones listed, over 75% are singletons. Material for sequencing was peripheral blood. The receptors were sampled from a woman under 40 with COVID-19, enrolled during active disease. The CDR3 runs from the conserved cysteine through the conserved F or W. D genes are given only for firm matches. Only some rows state a clone size, as once, few, many or a class for expanded clones.

j_call v_call clone_size d_call cdr3_nt cdr3_aa
TRBJ2-7 TRBV7-2 - - TGTGCCAGCAGCTTAAACAGGTTCGACGAGCAGTACTTC CASSLNRFDEQYF
TRBJ1-6 TRBV4-3 - - TGCGCCAGCAGCCAAGAGGGCCGCTATAATTCACCCCTCCACTTT CASSQEGRYNSPLHF
TRBJ1-4 TRBV28 - - TGTGCCAGCAGTTTATCAGGGGCAACTAATGAAAAACTGTTTTTT CASSLSGATNEKLFF
TRBJ1-4 TRBV5-1 - - TGCGCCAGCAGTACCAGGGGCGCTGGGGAAAAACTGTTTTTT CASSTRGAGEKLFF
TRBJ2-3 TRBV10-1 - - TGCGCCAGCAGTGACACGGGGGGCACAGATACGCAGTATTTT CASSDTGGTDTQYF
TRBJ1-4 TRBV3-1/TRBV3-2 - - TGTGCCAGCAGCTCCGGGGGGGATAATGAAAAACTGTTTTTT CASSSGGDNEKLFF
TRBJ1-5 TRBV4-1 - - TGCGCCAGCAGCCAAGCCGGGGAACAGCCCCAGCATTTT CASSQAGEQPQHF
TRBJ2-2 TRBV28 few - TGTGCCAGCAGTTTCGGACAGACGAACACCGGGGAGCTGTTTTTT CASSFGQTNTGELFF
TRBJ1-1 TRBV14 few - TGTGCCAGCAGCCAAGCTAGATCTGCTGTTGGGGCTTTCTTT CASSQARSAVGAFF
TRBJ2-5 TRBV7-6 - - TGTGCCAGCAGCTCACGCGAAGAGACCCAGTACTTC CASSSREETQYF
TRBJ1-2 TRBV18 - TRBD1 TGTGCCAGCTCACCACTCGGGCAGGGGGCGGTCTATGGCTACACCTTC CASSPLGQGAVYGYTF
TRBJ2-1 TRBV4-3 few TRBD2 TGCGCCAGCAGCCAAGATAGGGGACTAGCGCCTCCTGAGCAGTTCTTC CASSQDRGLAPPEQFF
TRBJ2-5 TRBV11-2 - - TGTGCCAGCAGCTTAGGGCGGATCCAAGAGACCCAGTACTTC CASSLGRIQETQYF
TRBJ2-2 TRBV4-3 - TRBD2 TGCGCCAGCAGCCCCCCTGCGGGAGTCGGCACCGGGGAGCTGTTTTTT CASSPPAGVGTGELFF
TRBJ2-7 TRBV5-6 - TRBD1 TGTGCCAGCAGCCCTGATGGACAGGCCTCCTACGAGCAGTACTTC CASSPDGQASYEQYF
TRBJ2-3 TRBV3-1/TRBV3-2 - TRBD2 TGTGCCAGCAGAGGACTAGCGGGAGGAAGCACAGATACGCAGTATTTT CASRGLAGGSTDTQYF
TRBJ2-7 TRBV4-1 - TRBD2 TGCGCCAGCAGCCCAGCGCCGGGACTAGCGGCCCAGCAGTACTTC CASSPAPGLAAQQYF
TRBJ2-7 TRBV5-1 - TRBD2 TGCGCCAGCAGACCCGGACTAGCGGGAGGATTCGAGCAGTACTTC CASRPGLAGGFEQYF
TRBJ2-7 TRBV5-1 - - TGCGCCAGCAGCATATCGGCCTACGAGCAGTACTTC CASSISAYEQYF
TRBJ2-7 TRBV6-2/TRBV6-3 - TRBD2 TGTGCCAGCAGTTATCTAGCGGGAGGGCCGCGGGGCGAGCAGTACTTC CASSYLAGGPRGEQYF
TRBJ1-2 TRBV6-5 - - TGTGCCAGCAGAGCCTACTATGGCTACACCTTC CASRAYYGYTF
TRBJ2-7 TRBV6-5 - TRBD1 TGTGCCAGCCTACATTCCGGGACAGAAGTGGTAGAGCAGTACTTC CASLHSGTEVVEQYF
TRBJ2-3 TRBV5-1 - TRBD1 TGCGCCAGCAGCCTACAACCCAGGACAGGGGCCTACCTCACAGATACGCAGTATTTT CASSLQPRTGAYLTDTQYF
TRBJ2-1 TRBV5-5 - - TGTGCCAGCAGCCCGGGATATAATGAGCAGTTCTTC CASSPGYNEQFF
TRBJ1-1 TRBV12-3/TRBV12-4 - - TGTGCCAGCTCACTGGGAGGGTTCACTGAAGCTTTCTTT CASSLGGFTEAFF
TRBJ2-7 TRBV19 - TRBD2 TGTGCCAGTAGGGGACTAGCGGGACTCTCCTACGAGCAGTACTTC CASRGLAGLSYEQYF
TRBJ1-1 TRBV6-5 - TRBD1 TGTGCCAGCAGTTACCTAGGGGGCTTGACTGAAGCTTTCTTT CASSYLGGLTEAFF
TRBJ1-5 TRBV5-8 - - TGTGCCAGCAGCCTATACAGAGTGGGGCCCAATCAGCCCCAGCATTTT CASSLYRVGPNQPQHF
TRBJ2-4 TRBV5-8 - TRBD1 TGTGCCAGCAGCTTAGAGGGGGCGGACATTCAGTACTTC CASSLEGADIQYF
TRBJ1-2 TRBV7-2 - - TGTGCCAGCAGCTTAGCGCCCGGGTTAGGCTATGGCTACACCTTC CASSLAPGLGYGYTF
TRBJ2-1 TRBV6-5 - TRBD2 TGTGCCAGCAGCTCTAGCGGGAGGACTTACAATGAGCAGTTCTTC CASSSSGRTYNEQFF
TRBJ2-7 TRBV6-2/TRBV6-3 - - TGTGCCAGCAGTCCGGGGAGACTCTACGAGCAGTACTTC CASSPGRLYEQYF
TRBJ2-7 TRBV29-1 - - TGCAGCGTCCCAGCCGTCGGGGGGCGAGACGAGCAGTACTTC CSVPAVGGRDEQYF
TRBJ2-7 TRBV5-1 - TRBD2 TGCGCCAGCAGCTTGGACCCGGGACTAGCGGGAGCTGAGCAGTACTTC CASSLDPGLAGAEQYF
TRBJ2-1 TRBV6-6 - - TGTGCCAGCAGTTCCTCCCGACTTGCTGAGCAGTTCTTC CASSSSRLAEQFF
TRBJ1-1 TRBV27 - - TGTGCCAGCAGTTTATCAGTGGCGGGACTCCTTTGGAACACTGAAGCTTTCTTT CASSLSVAGLLWNTEAFF
TRBJ2-3 TRBV5-5 - - TGTGCCAGCAGCTCCGCCGGAGATACGCAGTATTTT CASSSAGDTQYF
TRBJ2-2 TRBV28 - TRBD1 TGTGCCAGCAGCCGAGGACAGGGTTTGGAGCTGTTTTTT CASSRGQGLELFF
TRBJ2-7 TRBV6-2/TRBV6-3 - TRBD2 TGTGCCAGCAGCCTCGGGCTAGCGGGATGGGACGAGCAGTACTTC CASSLGLAGWDEQYF
TRBJ2-7 TRBV9 few TRBD2 TGTGCCAGCAGCGTAGCTCTAGCGGGACCCTACGAGCAGTACTTC CASSVALAGPYEQYF